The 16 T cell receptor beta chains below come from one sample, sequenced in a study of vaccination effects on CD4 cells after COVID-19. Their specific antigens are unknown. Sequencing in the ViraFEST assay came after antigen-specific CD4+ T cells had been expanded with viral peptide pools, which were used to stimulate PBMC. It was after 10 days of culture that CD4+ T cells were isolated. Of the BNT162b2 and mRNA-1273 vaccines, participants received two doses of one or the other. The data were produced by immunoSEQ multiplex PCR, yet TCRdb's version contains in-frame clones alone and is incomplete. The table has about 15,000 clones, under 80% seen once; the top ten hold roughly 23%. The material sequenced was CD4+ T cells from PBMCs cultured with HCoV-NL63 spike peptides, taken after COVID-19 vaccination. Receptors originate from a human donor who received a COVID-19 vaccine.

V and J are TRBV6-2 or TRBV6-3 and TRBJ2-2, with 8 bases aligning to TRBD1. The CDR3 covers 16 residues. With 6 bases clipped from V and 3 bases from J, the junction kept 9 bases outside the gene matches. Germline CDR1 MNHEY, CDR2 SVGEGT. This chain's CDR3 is CASSPQGAPYTGELFF. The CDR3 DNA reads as TGTGCCAGCAGCCCTCAGGGGGCCCCCTACACCGGGGAGCTGTTTTTT.

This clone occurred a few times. Written as DNA, the CDR3 is TGTGCCAGCAAATTTCAGGGGGCGCGCAGTGAAAAACTGTTTTTT. Residues: CASKFQGARSEKLFF. The gene calls are TRBV28 and TRBJ1-4; 8 positions match TRBD1. Germline trimming cut 7 bases from V and 7 bases from J; bases unmatched to any gene: 11. Per germline, CDR1 MDHEN and CDR2 SYDVKM. The CDR3 length is 15 residues. The full variable domain, its missing parts supplied by reference TRBV28 and TRBJ1-4, is DVKVTQSSRYLVKRTGEKVFLECVQDMDHENMFWYRQDPGLGLRLIYFSYDVKMKEKGDIPEGYSVSREKKERFSLILESASTNQTSMYLCASKFQGARSEKLFFGSGTQLSVL.

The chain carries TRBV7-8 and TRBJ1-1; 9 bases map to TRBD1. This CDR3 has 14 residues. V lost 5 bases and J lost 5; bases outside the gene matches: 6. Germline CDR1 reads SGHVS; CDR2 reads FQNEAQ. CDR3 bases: TGTGCCAGCAGCGCCCAGACAGGGGGAACTGAAGCTTTCTTT. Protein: CASSAQTGGTEAFF.

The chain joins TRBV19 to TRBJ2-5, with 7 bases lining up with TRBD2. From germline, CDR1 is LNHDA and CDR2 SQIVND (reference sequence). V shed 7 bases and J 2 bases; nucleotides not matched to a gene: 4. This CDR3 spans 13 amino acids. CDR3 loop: CASTPRGQETQYF. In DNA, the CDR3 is TGTGCCAGTACCCCGCGGGGGCAAGAGACCCAGTACTTC.

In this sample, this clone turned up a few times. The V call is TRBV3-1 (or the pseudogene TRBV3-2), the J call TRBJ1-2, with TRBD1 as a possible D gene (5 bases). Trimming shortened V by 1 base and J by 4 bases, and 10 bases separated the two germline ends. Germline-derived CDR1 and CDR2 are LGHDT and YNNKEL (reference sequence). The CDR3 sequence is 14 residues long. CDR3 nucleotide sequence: TGTGCCAGCAGCCAAGCACCAGGGTCCTATGGCTACACCTTC. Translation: CASSQAPGSYGYTF.

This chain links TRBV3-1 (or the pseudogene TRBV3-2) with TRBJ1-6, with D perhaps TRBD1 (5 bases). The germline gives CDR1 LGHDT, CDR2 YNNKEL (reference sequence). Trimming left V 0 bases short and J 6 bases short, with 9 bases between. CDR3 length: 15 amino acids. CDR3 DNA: TGTGCCAGCAGCCAAGAGGGGACGGTTAATTCACCCCTCCACTTT. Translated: CASSQEGTVNSPLHF.

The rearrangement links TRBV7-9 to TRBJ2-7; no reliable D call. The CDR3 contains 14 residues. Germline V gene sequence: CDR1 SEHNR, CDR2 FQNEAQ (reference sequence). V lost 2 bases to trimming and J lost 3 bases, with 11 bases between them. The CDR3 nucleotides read TGTGCCAGCAGCTTATTAGGGCGTTTCTACGAGCAGTACTTC. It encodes CASSLLGRFYEQYF.

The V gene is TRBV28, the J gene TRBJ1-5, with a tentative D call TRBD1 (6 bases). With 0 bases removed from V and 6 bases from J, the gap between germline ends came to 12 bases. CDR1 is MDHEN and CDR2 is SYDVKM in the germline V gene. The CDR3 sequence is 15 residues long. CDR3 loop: CASSLWGGRVQPQHF. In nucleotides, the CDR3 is TGTGCCAGCAGTTTATGGGGGGGGCGGGTTCAGCCCCAGCATTTT.

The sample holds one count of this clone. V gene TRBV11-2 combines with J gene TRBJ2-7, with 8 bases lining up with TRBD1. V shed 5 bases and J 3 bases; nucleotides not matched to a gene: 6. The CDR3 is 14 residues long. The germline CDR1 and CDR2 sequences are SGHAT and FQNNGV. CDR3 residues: CASSLIRGHYEQYF. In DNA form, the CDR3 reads TGTGCCAGCAGCCTGATCAGGGGGCACTACGAGCAGTACTTC.

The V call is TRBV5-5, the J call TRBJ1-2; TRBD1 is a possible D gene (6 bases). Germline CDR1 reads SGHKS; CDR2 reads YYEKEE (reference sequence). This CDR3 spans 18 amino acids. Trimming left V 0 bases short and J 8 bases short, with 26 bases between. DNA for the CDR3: TGTGCCAGCAGCTTGGGTACCTTCGTGGGACAAGCTGAGGACGGCTACACCTTC. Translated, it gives CASSLGTFVGQAEDGYTF. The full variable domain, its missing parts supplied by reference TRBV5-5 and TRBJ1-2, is DAGVTQSPTHLIKTRGQQVTLRCSPISGHKSVSWYQQVLGQGPQFIFQYYEKEERGRGNFPDRFSARQFPNYSSELNVNALLLGDSALYLCASSLGTFVGQAEDGYTFGSGTRLTVV.

The CDR3 DNA follows: TGTGCCACCAGCAGAGCCCTTCGGGGCAGTAGCAATCAGCCCCAGCATTTT. Translating it yields CATSRALRGSSNQPQHF. The V gene is TRBV15, the J gene TRBJ1-5; D possibly corresponds to TRBD1 (5 bases). CDR1 and CDR2 (germline): LNHNV, YYDKDF (reference sequence). This CDR3 comprises 17 residues. V dropped 1 base and J dropped 0 bases, with 13 bases sitting between them.

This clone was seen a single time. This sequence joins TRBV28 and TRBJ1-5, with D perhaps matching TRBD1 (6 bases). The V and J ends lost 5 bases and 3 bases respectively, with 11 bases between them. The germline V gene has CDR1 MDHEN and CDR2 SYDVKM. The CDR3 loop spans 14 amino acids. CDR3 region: CASSLQGFNQPQHF. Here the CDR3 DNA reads TGTGCCAGCAGTCTACAGGGATTCAATCAGCCCCAGCATTTT. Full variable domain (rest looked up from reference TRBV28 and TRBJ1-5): DVKVTQSSRYLVKRTGEKVFLECVQDMDHENMFWYRQDPGLGLRLIYFSYDVKMKEKGDIPEGYSVSREKKERFSLILESASTNQTSMYLCASSLQGFNQPQHFGDGTRLSIL.

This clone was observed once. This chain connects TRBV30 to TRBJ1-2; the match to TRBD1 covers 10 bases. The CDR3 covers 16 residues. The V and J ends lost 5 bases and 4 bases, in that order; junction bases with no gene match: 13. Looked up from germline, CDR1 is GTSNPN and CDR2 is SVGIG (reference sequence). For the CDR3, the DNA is TGTGCCTGGCAAACCGGGACAGGGGTAGTGGTCTATGGCTACACCTTC. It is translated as CAWQTGTGVVVYGYTF. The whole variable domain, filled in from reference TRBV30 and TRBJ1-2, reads SQTIHQWPATLVQPVGSPLSLECTVEGTSNPNLYWYRQAAGRGLQLLFYSVGIGQISSEVPQNLSASRPQDRQFILSSKKLLLSDSGFYLCAWQTGTGVVVYGYTFGSGTRLTVV.

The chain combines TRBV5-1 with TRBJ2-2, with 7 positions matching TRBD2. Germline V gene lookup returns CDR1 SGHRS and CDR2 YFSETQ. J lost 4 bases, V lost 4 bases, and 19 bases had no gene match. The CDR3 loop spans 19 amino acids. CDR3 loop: CASSPGLSSGPSGTGELFF. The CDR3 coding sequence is TGCGCCAGCAGCCCTGGCCTATCTAGCGGCCCGTCGGGCACCGGGGAGCTGTTTTTT.

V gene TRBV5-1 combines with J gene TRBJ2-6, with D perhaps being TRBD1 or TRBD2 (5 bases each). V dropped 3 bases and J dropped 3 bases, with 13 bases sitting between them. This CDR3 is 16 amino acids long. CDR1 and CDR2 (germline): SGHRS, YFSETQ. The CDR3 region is CASSSSGAFGANVLTF. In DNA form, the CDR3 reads TGCGCCAGCAGCTCCTCCGGGGCGTTTGGGGCCAACGTCCTGACTTTC.

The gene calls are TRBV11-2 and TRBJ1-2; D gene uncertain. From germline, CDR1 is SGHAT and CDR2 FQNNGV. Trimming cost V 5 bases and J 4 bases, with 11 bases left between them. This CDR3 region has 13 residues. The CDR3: CASSLGPTYGYTF. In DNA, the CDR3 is TGTGCCAGCAGCCTCGGCCCCACCTATGGCTACACCTTC. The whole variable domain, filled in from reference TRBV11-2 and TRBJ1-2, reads EAGVAQSPRYKIIEKRQSVAFWCNPISGHATLYWYQQILGQGPKLLIQFQNNGVVDDSQLPKDRFSAERLKGVDSTLKIQPAKLEDSAVYLCASSLGPTYGYTFGSGTRLTVV.